The 21 T cell receptor beta chains in this list originate from one sample, sequenced in a study of blood T cell repertoires in COVID-19. The data were produced by immunoSEQ multiplex PCR, yet TCRdb's version contains in-frame clones alone and is incomplete. The profile shows approximately 84,000 clones, approximately 87% of them singletons. The sequencing input was peripheral blood. Receptor source: a human donor in a cohort sampled during active COVID-19.

The gene calls are TRBV5-1 and TRBJ1-1; the match to TRBD1 covers 9 bases. The CDR3 spans 15 residues. Losses at the gene ends were 4 bases for V and 1 base for J; bases not matched to a gene: 5. Germline CDR1 and CDR2: SGHRS and YFSETQ. DNA of the CDR3: TGCGCCAGCAGCGGGGGACAGGGTCAGAACACTGAAGCTTTCTTT. It encodes CASSGGQGQNTEAFF.

This chain links TRBV7-2 with TRBJ1-6; no firm D call. Germline CDR1 and CDR2: SGHTA and FQGNSA. CDR3 length: 12 amino acids. Trimming removed 6 bases at V and 7 bases at J, with 7 bases between. The CDR3 DNA is TGTGCCAGCAGTTTCTCGAATTCACCCCTCCACTTT. It translates to CASSFSNSPLHF.

The chain carries TRBV28 and TRBJ2-1; 10 nucleotides line up with TRBD2. V shed 6 bases and J 0 bases; nucleotides not matched to a gene: 8. The CDR3 runs to 17 residues. Germline V lookup: CDR1 MDHEN, CDR2 SYDVKM. The CDR3 reads CASRPTSGIYSYNEQFF. The CDR3, as DNA: TGTGCCAGCAGACCTACTAGCGGGATTTACTCCTACAATGAGCAGTTCTTC. Supplemented by reference TRBV28 and TRBJ2-1, the full variable domain reads DVKVTQSSRYLVKRTGEKVFLECVQDMDHENMFWYRQDPGLGLRLIYFSYDVKMKEKGDIPEGYSVSREKKERFSLILESASTNQTSMYLCASRPTSGIYSYNEQFFGPGTRLTVL.

The rearrangement links TRBV2 to TRBJ1-5; 9 nucleotides align to TRBD1. The CDR3 is made up of 16 amino acids. The germline V gene encodes CDR1 SNHLY and CDR2 FYNNEI. V was clipped by 7 bases and J by 1 base; unmatched bases: 8. The DNA for the CDR3 is TGTGCCAGCACACCCACACAGGGGGCGAGCAATCAGCCCCAGCATTTT. This encodes CASTPTQGASNQPQHF.

The chain employs TRBV5-1 and TRBJ2-7, with 9 bases fitting TRBD2. This CDR3 is built from 17 residues. Trimming took 0 bases from V and 2 from J; bases not matched to a gene: 9. Germline lookup yields CDR1 SGHRS and CDR2 YFSETQ. CDR3 sequence: CASSLVGSGSGAYEQYF. The CDR3 coding sequence is TGCGCCAGCAGCTTGGTGGGTAGCGGGAGCGGGGCCTACGAGCAGTACTTC.

V and J are TRBV7-9 and TRBJ1-1, with 7 bases identical to TRBD1. CDR3 length equals 16 residues. Trimming cost V 5 bases and J 4 bases; bases outside gene matches: 13. Per germline, CDR1 SEHNR and CDR2 FQNEAQ (reference sequence). The CDR3 nucleotides are TGTGCCAGCAGCCTGACAGGGATAGGGCACGGCACTGAAGCTTTCTTT. Translation gives CASSLTGIGHGTEAFF.

The chain joins TRBV15 to TRBJ2-1; D gene ambiguous. The length of the CDR3 is 13 residues. Germline assignment: CDR1 LNHNV and CDR2 YYDKDF (reference sequence). V lost 0 bases and J lost 15, with 15 bases in between. In nucleotides, the CDR3 is TGTGCCACCAGCAGAGAGGCGTCTGTCGAGGCGTTCTTC. Its protein product is CATSREASVEAFF.

The chain uses TRBV3-1 (or the pseudogene TRBV3-2) and TRBJ2-7; perhaps TRBD1 as D (6 bases). CDR1 and CDR2 (germline): LGHDT, YNNKEL (reference sequence). The CDR3 has 13 residues. Trimming removed 1 base from V and 6 bases from J, with 10 bases in between. The DNA for the CDR3 is TGTGCCAGCAGCCAAGGGGACAACTCCGAGCAGTACTTC. It specifies CASSQGDNSEQYF.

The chain is built from TRBV7-2 and TRBJ2-7, with 8 bases that match TRBD1. Trimming cost V 4 bases and J 6 bases; bases outside gene matches: 17. CDR3 size: 17 residues. CDR1 is SGHTA, CDR2 FQGNSA, per germline. The CDR3 region is CASSSSRFQDREAEQYF. Written as DNA, the CDR3 is TGTGCCAGCAGCTCTTCTAGGTTCCAGGACAGGGAAGCCGAGCAGTACTTC.

The rearrangement joins TRBV2 to TRBJ1-6; D ambiguous. The CDR3 consists of 14 residues. Germline CDR1 SNHLY, CDR2 FYNNEI. The ends were cut back, 3 bases at V and 7 bases at J, with 10 bases in the middle. The CDR3 here is CASSERMENSPLHF. In DNA, the CDR3 is TGTGCCAGCAGTGAGAGGATGGAGAATTCACCCCTCCACTTT.

This clone is a singleton in its sample. The genes are TRBV28 and TRBJ2-5; 11 bases are shared with TRBD1. This CDR3 has 15 amino acids. Germline CDR1 MDHEN, CDR2 SYDVKM. After removal of 5 bases from V and 2 bases from J, the junction contained 4 bases not matched to a gene. The CDR3 loop reads CASSPGTGGQETQYF. The DNA for the CDR3 is TGTGCCAGCAGTCCCGGGACAGGGGGACAAGAGACCCAGTACTTC. The full variable domain, with the rest looked up from reference TRBV28 and TRBJ2-5, is DVKVTQSSRYLVKRTGEKVFLECVQDMDHENMFWYRQDPGLGLRLIYFSYDVKMKEKGDIPEGYSVSREKKERFSLILESASTNQTSMYLCASSPGTGGQETQYFGPGTRLLVL.

A few counts support this clone. The chain couples TRBV5-4 to TRBJ1-2; weak D call: TRBD1 (5 bases). Trimming shortened V by 0 bases and J by 7 bases, and 10 bases separated the two germline ends. In germline, CDR1 is SGHNT, CDR2 YYREEE (reference sequence). The CDR3 spans 13 residues. CDR3 amino acids: CASSLATAFGYTF. The CDR3 coding sequence is TGTGCCAGCAGCTTGGCGACAGCTTTTGGCTACACCTTC.

This chain uses TRBV23-1 with TRBJ2-1; 13 bases map to TRBD2. TRBV23-1 is an ORF for which the function is uncertain. The CDR3 spans 16 residues. V shed 2 bases and J 3 bases; nucleotides not matched to a gene: 1. CDR3 DNA sequence: TGCGCCAGCAGTCAAGGGACTAGCGGGGACTACAATGAGCAGTTCTTC. Amino acid sequence: CASSQGTSGDYNEQFF.

The genes are TRBV7-3 and TRBJ2-2, with a tentative D call TRBD2 (6 bases). In germline, CDR1 is SGHTA, CDR2 FQGTGA. V shed 5 bases and J shed 4 bases, with 11 bases lying between them. There are 14 residues in the CDR3. The CDR3 protein is CASSTPGVTGELFF. The CDR3 DNA follows: TGTGCCAGCAGCACCCCGGGAGTCACCGGGGAGCTGTTTTTT.

This chain connects TRBV7-3 to TRBJ1-2, with 9 nucleotides matching TRBD1. The CDR3 contains 12 residues. After removal of 8 bases from V and 3 bases from J, the junction contained 1 base not matched to a gene. Germline CDR1 is SGHTA and CDR2 is FQGTGA. The CDR3 nucleotides read TGTGCCAGCCGACAGGGGGACTATGGCTACACCTTC. Its translation is CASRQGDYGYTF.

V and J are TRBV18 and TRBJ2-2, with 8 bases aligning to TRBD1. V lost 2 bases to trimming and J lost 6 bases; unmatched junction nucleotides: 14. Germline V lookup: CDR1 KGHSH, CDR2 LQKENI. The CDR3 length is 18 residues. For the CDR3, the DNA is TGTGCCAGCTCACCATCGATAGCAGGGGCAGGGGGCTCCGGGGAGCTGTTTTTT. As protein: CASSPSIAGAGGSGELFF. Together with reference TRBV18 and TRBJ2-2, the CDR3 gives the full variable domain: NAGVMQNPRHLVRRRGQEARLRCSPMKGHSHVYWYRQLPEEGLKFMVYLQKENIIDESGMPKERFSAEFPKEGPSILRIQQVVRGDSAAYFCASSPSIAGAGGSGELFFGEGSRLTVL.

This chain joins TRBV27 and TRBJ1-1; tentative D call: TRBD1 (5 bases). The germline V gene has CDR1 MNHEY and CDR2 SMNVEV (reference sequence). The CDR3 loop spans 13 amino acids. The V end lost 5 bases, the J end lost 7 bases, and 14 bases lay between the germline ends. CDR3 protein: CASSPGGWIEAFF. CDR3 coding DNA: TGTGCCAGCAGTCCCGGGGGGTGGATTGAAGCTTTCTTT.

As concerns this clone: An end of the junction does not agree with germline; a read error may underlie this. V is TRBV5-5 and J is TRBJ2-5, with 9 bases aligning to TRBD1. This CDR3 comprises 15 residues. Germline loops: CDR1 SGHKS, CDR2 YYEKEE (reference sequence). The CDR3 loop is CAGSDRQGVGETQYF. The CDR3 coding sequence is TGTGCCGGCAGCGACAGACAGGGGGTTGGGGAGACCCAGTACTTC.

The chain carries TRBV28 and TRBJ2-7, with D maybe TRBD2 (5 bases). Deletions cut 3 bases from V and 7 bases from J, with 16 bases between. The CDR3 is 14 residues long. The germline V gene encodes CDR1 MDHEN and CDR2 SYDVKM. DNA of the CDR3: TGTGCCAGCAGTTTCCGGGGATCCGCACGGGAGCAGTACTTC. Its protein is CASSFRGSAREQYF.

In this sample, this clone turned up once. CDR3 in amino acids: CASSIAGPNTGELFF. CDR3 DNA: TGTGCCAGCAGTATAGCGGGACCGAACACCGGGGAGCTGTTTTTT. The gene calls are TRBV28 and TRBJ2-2, with TRBD2 matching 8 bases. Germline V lookup: CDR1 MDHEN, CDR2 SYDVKM. CDR3 length equals 15 residues. The trim removed 5 bases at V and 0 bases at J, leaving 2 bases unmatched.

This chain uses TRBV3-1 (or the pseudogene TRBV3-2) with TRBJ2-7, with 10 positions matching TRBD2. The CDR3 is 21 amino acids. The V segment lost 0 bases and the J segment 2 bases; nucleotides outside the gene matches: 19. Germline V gene lookup returns CDR1 LGHDT and CDR2 YNNKEL (reference sequence). CDR3 in DNA: TGTGCCAGCAGCCAAGACCCCGGACTAGCGGCCTCACAAGCCCCGACCTACGAGCAGTACTTC. This encodes CASSQDPGLAASQAPTYEQYF.